These 5 T cell receptor beta chains were sequenced from one sample in a study of breast tumors, draining lymph nodes, adjacent tissues. TCRdb independently ran MiXCR on the multiplex PCR reads; one entry per CDR3 protein. The data show approximately 11,000 distinct CDR3 sequences, about 56% seen once. The source material was breast tumor tissue. The receptors derive from a female donor with breast cancer. Some clones in this sample may be carry-over from other donors' samples.

This chain joins TRBV4-1 and TRBJ2-3, with a tentative D call TRBD2 (7 bases). The germline V gene encodes CDR1 MGHRA and CDR2 YSYEKL. The CDR3 totals 19 residues. V was cut by 0 bases and J by 0 bases, with 19 bases left in between. The CDR3 nucleotides read TGCGCCAGCAGCCAAGATTGGATTAGACGGGGGGCTAGCACAGATACGCAGTATTTT. This sequence encodes CASSQDWIRRGASTDTQYF.

The chain has TRBV7-2 and TRBJ2-7; 9 bases line up with TRBD1. The CDR3 loop spans 14 amino acids. The V segment lost 1 base and the J segment 3 bases; nucleotides outside the gene matches: 1. The germline V gene has CDR1 SGHTA and CDR2 FQGNSA. CDR3 residues: CASSLEDRGYEQYF. The CDR3 region has the DNA TGTGCCAGCAGCTTAGAGGACAGGGGCTACGAGCAGTACTTC. Full variable domain (remainder filled in from reference TRBV7-2 and TRBJ2-7): GAGVSQSPSNKVTEKGKDVELRCDPISGHTALYWYRQSLGQGLEFLIYFQGNSAPDKSGLPSDRFSAERTGGSVSTLTIQRTQQEDSAVYLCASSLEDRGYEQYFGPGTRLTVT.

The chain combines TRBV6-2 or TRBV6-3 with TRBJ2-2; D not resolved. CDR1 is MNHEY and CDR2 is SVGEGT in the germline V gene. Trimming pared 1 base from V and 1 base from J, leaving 1 base between. The CDR3 spans 13 residues. CDR3 sequence (DNA): TGTGCCAGCAGTTACTGGAACACCGGGGAGCTGTTTTTT. It specifies CASSYWNTGELFF.

V is TRBV29-1 and J is TRBJ2-7, with D unresolved. This CDR3 contains 13 residues. The ends were cut back, 3 bases at V and 3 bases at J, with 12 bases in the middle. In germline, CDR1 is SQVTM, CDR2 ANQGSEA. DNA for the CDR3: TGCAGCGTTGAGTCCAAGATTAACTACGAGCAGTACTTC. This encodes CSVESKINYEQYF.

By share of the sample, this clonotype is medium-sized. The V and J genes are TRBV9 and TRBJ2-3, with D unclear. The V and J ends lost 0 bases and 1 base respectively, with 6 bases between them. CDR1 SGDLS and CDR2 YYNGEE come from the germline V gene. The length of the CDR3 is 14 residues. The CDR3 loop is CASSVVHRTDTQYF. DNA for the CDR3: TGTGCCAGCAGCGTAGTACACCGCACAGATACGCAGTATTTT.